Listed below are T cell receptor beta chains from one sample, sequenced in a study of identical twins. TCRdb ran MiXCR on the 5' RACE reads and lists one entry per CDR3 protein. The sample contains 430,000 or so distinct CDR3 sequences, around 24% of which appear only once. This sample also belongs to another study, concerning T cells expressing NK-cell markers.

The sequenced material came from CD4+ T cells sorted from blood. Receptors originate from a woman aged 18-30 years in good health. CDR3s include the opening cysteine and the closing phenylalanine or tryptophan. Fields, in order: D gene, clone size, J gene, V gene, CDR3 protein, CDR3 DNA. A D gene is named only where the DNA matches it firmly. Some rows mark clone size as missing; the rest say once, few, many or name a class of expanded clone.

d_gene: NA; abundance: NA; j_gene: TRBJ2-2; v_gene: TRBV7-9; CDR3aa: CASLIGRENTGELFF; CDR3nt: TGTGCCAGCTTAATCGGGCGGGAGAACACCGGGGAGCTGTTTTTT
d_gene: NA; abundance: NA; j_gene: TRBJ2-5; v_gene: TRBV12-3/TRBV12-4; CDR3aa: CASSSSFFETQYF; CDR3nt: TGTGCCAGCAGTTCATCCTTCTTCGAGACCCAGTACTTC
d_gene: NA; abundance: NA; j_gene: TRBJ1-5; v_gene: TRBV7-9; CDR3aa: CASSWGSDQPQHF; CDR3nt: TGTGCCAGCAGCTGGGGGTCTGATCAGCCCCAGCATTTT
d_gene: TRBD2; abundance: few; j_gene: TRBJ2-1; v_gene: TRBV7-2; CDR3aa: CASSDLAGGYNEQFF; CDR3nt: TGTGCCAGCAGCGACCTAGCGGGAGGATACAATGAGCAGTTCTTC
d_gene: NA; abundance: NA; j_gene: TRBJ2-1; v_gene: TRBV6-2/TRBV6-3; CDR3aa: CASNELSSYNEQFF; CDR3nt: TGTGCCAGCAACGAGTTAAGCTCCTACAATGAGCAGTTCTTC
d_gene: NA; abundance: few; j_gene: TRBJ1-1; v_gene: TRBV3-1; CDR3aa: CASSPTMNTEAFF; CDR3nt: TGTGCCAGCAGTCCGACCATGAACACTGAAGCTTTCTTT
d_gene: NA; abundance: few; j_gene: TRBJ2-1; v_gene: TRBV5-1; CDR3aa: CASSLVGQGVEQFF; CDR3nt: TGCGCCAGCAGCTTGGTGGGTCAGGGTGTAGAGCAGTTCTTC
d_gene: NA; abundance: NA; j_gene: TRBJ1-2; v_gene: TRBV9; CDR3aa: CASSSVRAGATF; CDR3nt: TGTGCCAGCAGCTCAGTCAGGGCAGGGGCCACCTTC
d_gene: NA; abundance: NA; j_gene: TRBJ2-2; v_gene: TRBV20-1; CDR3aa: CSASLPGAQPGELFF; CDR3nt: TGCAGTGCTAGTCTGCCCGGGGCCCAGCCTGGGGAGCTGTTTTTT
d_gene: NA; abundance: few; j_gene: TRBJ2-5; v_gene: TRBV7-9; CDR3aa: CASHGPGETQYF; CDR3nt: TGTGCCAGCCATGGACCAGGGGAGACCCAGTACTTC
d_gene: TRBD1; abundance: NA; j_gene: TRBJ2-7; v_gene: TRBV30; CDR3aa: CAWVYTGGRDEQYF; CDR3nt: TGTGCCTGGGTTTACACAGGGGGCAGGGACGAGCAGTACTTC
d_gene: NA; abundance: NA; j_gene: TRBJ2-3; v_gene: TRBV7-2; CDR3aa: CASSLVASGTDTQYF; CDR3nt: TGTGCCAGCAGCTTAGTTGCTAGCGGCACAGATACGCAGTATTTT
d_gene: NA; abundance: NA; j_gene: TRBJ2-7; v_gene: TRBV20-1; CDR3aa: CSARVQTYEQYF; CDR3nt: TGCAGTGCTAGAGTACAGACCTACGAGCAGTACTTC
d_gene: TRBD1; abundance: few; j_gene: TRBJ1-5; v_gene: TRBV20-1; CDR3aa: CSARDRGQGQPQHF; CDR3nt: TGCAGTGCTAGGGACAGGGGGCAGGGACAGCCCCAGCATTTT
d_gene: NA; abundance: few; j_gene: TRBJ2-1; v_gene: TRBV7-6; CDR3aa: CASSAAGYDEQFF; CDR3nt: TGTGCCAGCAGCGCTGCAGGGTACGATGAGCAGTTCTTC
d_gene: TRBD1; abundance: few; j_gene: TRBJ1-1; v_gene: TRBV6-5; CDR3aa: CASSYRQGGAEAFF; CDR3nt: TGTGCCAGCAGTTACCGACAGGGAGGGGCTGAAGCTTTCTTT
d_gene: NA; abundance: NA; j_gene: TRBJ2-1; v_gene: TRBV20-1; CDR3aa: CSAPRQSGLSSYNEQFF; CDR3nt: TGCAGTGCTCCCCGTCAGTCGGGACTTAGCTCCTACAATGAGCAGTTCTTC
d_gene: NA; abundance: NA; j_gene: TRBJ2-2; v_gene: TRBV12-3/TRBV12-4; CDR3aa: CASSPRHQNTGELFF; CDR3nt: TGTGCCAGCAGTCCCCGGCACCAGAACACCGGGGAGCTGTTTTTT
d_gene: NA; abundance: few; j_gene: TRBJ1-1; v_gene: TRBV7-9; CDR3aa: CAGQKGTNTEAFF; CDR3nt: TGTGCCGGTCAGAAAGGGACGAACACTGAAGCTTTCTTT